Included here is one T cell receptor (beta chain) sequence, with context. Its antigen remains unknown. The length of the CDR3 is 16 residues. The germline V gene has CDR1 ENHRY and CDR2 SYGVKD. TCRdb reprocessed the 5' RACE reads, keeping one entry per CDR3 protein, no DNA. The sample yields some 440,000 distinct CDR3 sequences, of which the top ten take up approximately 1.4%. The sample originates from a study of T cells expressing NK-cell markers. Study results and limitations: The same clonotypes also predominated in the CD3+CD56-NKG2C+ fraction of several donors.

The TCR sequence derives from a woman aged 45 to 65 in good health. The V and J genes are TRBV10-3 and TRBJ2-1; TCRdb picks TRBD1, but there is no DNA to check that call. Sequencing used blood T cells: a sorted CD56 or NKG2C T cell subset, CD4+ or CD8+ T cells, or bulk PBMC T cells (not recorded which). CDR3: CAIRGSGRVMGNEQFF.